This paragraph reports one TCR beta chain. This entry belongs to a study of blood T cell repertoires in COVID-19. Background on the study: Donors in the United States, Italy and Spain gave samples during acute or convalescent COVID-19.

Some clones are missing from TCRdb's copy, which holds only in-frame ones; the method was immunoSEQ multiplex PCR. The sample includes around 330,000 clones, approximately 88% seen only once; the top ten take 1.5% to 2%. Germline V gives CDR1 SGHDN, CDR2 FVKESK. V was clipped by 1 base and J by 4 bases; unmatched bases: 12. There are 19 residues in the CDR3. The source of this sequence is a woman in her thirties with COVID-19, enrolled during active disease. The J gene is TRBJ1-6, the V gene TRBV14; 8 nucleotides line up with TRBD1. Sequencing was performed on peripheral blood. CDR3 in amino acids: CASSQGPGQANSYNSPLHF. CDR3 bases: TGTGCCAGCAGCCAAGGGCCGGGACAGGCAAATAGTTATAATTCACCCCTCCACTTT.